This T cell receptor (beta chain) is drawn from a study of cytomegalovirus exposure and HLA in healthy donors. Whole-study findings and limits: Previously analyzed data showed that most TCR beta V segments were productive at a frequency of about 87% or about 30%. Presence/absence analyses rested on an assumption that sequencing depth was roughly uniform across donors.

This clone has more than one count but fewer than ten. Its antigen remains unidentified. Trimming removed 4 bases at V and 0 bases at J, with 7 bases between. Germline lookup yields CDR1 SGHTA and CDR2 FQGNSA. The CDR3 runs 14 residues. Primers for the PCR totalled 60 Vbeta and 13 Jbeta. Assay: immunoSEQ multiplex PCR; the TCRdb copy retains only in-frame clones and omits some. The sample has about 91,000 clones; less than 70% are singletons. This receptor was obtained from a human donor in good health. The sequenced material came from PBMCs. The chain is built from TRBV7-2 and TRBJ2-1; tentatively, D is TRBD2 (6 bases). CDR3 DNA sequence: TGTGCCAGCAGCTGGCGGGGCTCCTACAATGAGCAGTTCTTC. This translates into CASSWRGSYNEQFF.